The 13 T cell receptor beta chains below come from one sample, sequenced in a study of T cells in Graves' hyperthyroidism and ophthalmopathy. Amplification of TCR beta CDR3 regions was performed using RNA transcripts as template. The study used the HTBI primer set for a first-round RT-PCR of the TCR CDR3. TCRdb re-analysed the multiplex PCR reads in MiXCR, keeping a single row per CDR3 protein. The repertoire holds some 420,000 distinct CDR3 sequences, with 12% to 15% as singletons. Sequencing was done on a sample of blood. Receptors originate from a woman between 18 and 29 years old with Graves' hyperthyroidism.

This clonotype has a handful of counts. The rearrangement uses TRBV5-4 and TRBJ2-2; 14 positions match TRBD2. The germline V gene has CDR1 SGHNT and CDR2 YYREEE (reference sequence). V dropped 5 bases and J dropped 7; count of bases not matched to a gene: 7. The CDR3 contains 16 residues. The CDR3 loop is CASRPGLAGDVGELFF. The CDR3 region has the DNA TGTGCCAGCAGACCGGGACTAGCGGGAGATGTCGGGGAGCTGTTTTTT.

Concerning this clonotype: Being one base from a much bigger clone, this may be a read error. This sequence joins TRBV2 and TRBJ1-6, with no clear D. Trimming shortened V by 7 bases and J by 7 bases, and 11 bases separated the two germline ends. CDR1 and CDR2 from the germline V gene are SNHLY and FYNNEI. There are 13 residues in the CDR3. The CDR3 coding sequence is TGTGCCAGCACCCGGGCGGGCAATTCACCCCTCCACTTT. Translation gives CASTRAGNSPLHF.

This clonotype was seen many times. The chain links TRBV28 to TRBJ2-5, with D possibly TRBD1 on 5 matching bases. The CDR3 length is 14 residues. With 6 bases removed from V and 2 bases from J, the gap between germline ends came to 13 bases. Germline V gene data show CDR1 as MDHEN and CDR2 as SYDVKM. The CDR3 protein is CASRTDSLQETQYF. The CDR3 nucleotides read TGTGCCAGCAGGACAGACAGTCTACAAGAGACCCAGTACTTC.

This sequence joins TRBV30 and TRBJ2-3; TRBD2 is a possible D gene (6 bases). Germline V gene data show CDR1 as GTSNPN and CDR2 as SVGIG (reference sequence). V was clipped by 4 bases and J by 0 bases, with 14 bases between them. The CDR3 has 15 amino acids. The CDR3 spells CAWNKRASSTDTQYF. The CDR3 DNA reads TGTGCCTGGAATAAGCGGGCATCTAGCACAGATACGCAGTATTTT.

This clonotype was recorded a few times. The chain uses TRBV2 and TRBJ2-5; 8 nucleotides align to TRBD1. V shed 6 bases and J 11 bases; nucleotides not matched to a gene: 17. The CDR3 has 15 residues. From germline, CDR1 is SNHLY and CDR2 FYNNEI. CDR3 sequence (DNA): TGTGCCAGCAGCGAACACAACTGGGGACAGGCCGGACAGTACTTC. Protein: CASSEHNWGQAGQYF.

This clonotype was recorded many times. The V and J genes are TRBV30 and TRBJ1-1, with a weak D call TRBD1 (5 bases). The V end lost 3 bases, the J end lost 5 bases, and 16 bases lay between the germline ends. This CDR3 contains 14 residues. The germline CDR1 and CDR2 sequences are GTSNPN and SVGIG (reference sequence). CDR3 in amino acids: CAWSLLGVSTEAFF. In DNA form, the CDR3 reads TGTGCCTGGAGCCTCTTAGGGGTATCGACTGAAGCTTTCTTT.

This clonotype appeared once. The chain links TRBV11-2 to TRBJ2-3; TRBD1 is a possible D gene (6 bases). V was trimmed by 5 bases and J by 3 bases, leaving 9 bases between them. Germline V gives CDR1 SGHAT, CDR2 FQNNGV. The CDR3 is made up of 13 amino acids. The CDR3 protein is CASSQGGTDTQYF. In DNA, the CDR3 is TGTGCCAGCAGCCAAGGGGGAACAGATACGCAGTATTTT.

The rearrangement uses TRBV19 and TRBJ1-1; D unclear. CDR3 length equals 12 residues. Trimming stripped 8 bases from V and 11 bases from J, with 18 bases between. Germline values: CDR1 LNHDA, CDR2 SQIVND (reference sequence). CDR3 in DNA: TGTGCCAGTCGCGACCGGGATCGAGGGGCTTTCTTT. This translates into CASRDRDRGAFF.

This clonotype has a handful of counts. The chain carries TRBV6-1 and TRBJ1-5; weak D call: TRBD1 (6 bases). V gave up 7 bases and J gave up 1 base, with 14 bases separating them. The CDR3 extends over 15 amino acids. Germline values: CDR1 MNHNS, CDR2 SASEGT. CDR3 nucleotides: TGTGCCAGCATCATAGACAGGATAAGCAATCAGCCCCAGCATTTT. It encodes CASIIDRISNQPQHF.

This clonotype was detected only a few times. At one end, the junction sequence differs from germline, possibly due to a read error. The chain recombines TRBV27 with TRBJ2-1; 10 bases are a match to TRBD1. From germline, CDR1 is MNHEY and CDR2 SMNVEV (reference sequence). CDR3 length: 16 residues. CDR3 coding DNA: TGTGCCAGCAGTTTTCAATCCGGGACAGGGGACAATGAGCAGCTCTTC. Its protein product is CASSFQSGTGDNEQLF.

About this clonotype: A read error may be the cause here, since a much bigger clone is one base away. The CDR3 loop reads CASSPERQSSCEQYF. The CDR3 nucleotides are TGTGCCAGCAGCCCAGAGCGGCAGAGCTCCTGCGAGCAGTACTTC. The chain is built from TRBV28 and TRBJ2-7; a possible D gene is TRBD2 (5 bases). CDR3 size: 15 residues. CDR1 is MDHEN, CDR2 SYDVKM, per germline.

J is TRBJ2-7 and V is TRBV15; TRBD2 aligns across 8 bases. The J segment lost 3 bases and the V segment lost 1 base, leaving 11 bases of the junction unmatched. This CDR3 has 17 amino acids. Germline CDR1 is LNHNV and CDR2 is YYDKDF (reference sequence). The CDR3 loop is CATSRVVLASGFYEQYF. CDR3 in DNA: TGTGCCACCAGCAGAGTCGTATTGGCTAGCGGGTTCTACGAGCAGTACTTC.

The gene calls are TRBV4-2 and TRBJ1-4, with D tentatively TRBD1 (5 bases). V was cut by 0 bases and J by 7 bases, with 21 bases left in between. There are 18 residues in the CDR3. The germline gives CDR1 LGHNA, CDR2 YNFKEQ. The CDR3: CASSQDRAGYGRSEKLFF. The CDR3 DNA sequence: TGTGCCAGCAGCCAAGATCGGGCAGGGTACGGGCGCAGTGAAAAACTGTTTTTT.